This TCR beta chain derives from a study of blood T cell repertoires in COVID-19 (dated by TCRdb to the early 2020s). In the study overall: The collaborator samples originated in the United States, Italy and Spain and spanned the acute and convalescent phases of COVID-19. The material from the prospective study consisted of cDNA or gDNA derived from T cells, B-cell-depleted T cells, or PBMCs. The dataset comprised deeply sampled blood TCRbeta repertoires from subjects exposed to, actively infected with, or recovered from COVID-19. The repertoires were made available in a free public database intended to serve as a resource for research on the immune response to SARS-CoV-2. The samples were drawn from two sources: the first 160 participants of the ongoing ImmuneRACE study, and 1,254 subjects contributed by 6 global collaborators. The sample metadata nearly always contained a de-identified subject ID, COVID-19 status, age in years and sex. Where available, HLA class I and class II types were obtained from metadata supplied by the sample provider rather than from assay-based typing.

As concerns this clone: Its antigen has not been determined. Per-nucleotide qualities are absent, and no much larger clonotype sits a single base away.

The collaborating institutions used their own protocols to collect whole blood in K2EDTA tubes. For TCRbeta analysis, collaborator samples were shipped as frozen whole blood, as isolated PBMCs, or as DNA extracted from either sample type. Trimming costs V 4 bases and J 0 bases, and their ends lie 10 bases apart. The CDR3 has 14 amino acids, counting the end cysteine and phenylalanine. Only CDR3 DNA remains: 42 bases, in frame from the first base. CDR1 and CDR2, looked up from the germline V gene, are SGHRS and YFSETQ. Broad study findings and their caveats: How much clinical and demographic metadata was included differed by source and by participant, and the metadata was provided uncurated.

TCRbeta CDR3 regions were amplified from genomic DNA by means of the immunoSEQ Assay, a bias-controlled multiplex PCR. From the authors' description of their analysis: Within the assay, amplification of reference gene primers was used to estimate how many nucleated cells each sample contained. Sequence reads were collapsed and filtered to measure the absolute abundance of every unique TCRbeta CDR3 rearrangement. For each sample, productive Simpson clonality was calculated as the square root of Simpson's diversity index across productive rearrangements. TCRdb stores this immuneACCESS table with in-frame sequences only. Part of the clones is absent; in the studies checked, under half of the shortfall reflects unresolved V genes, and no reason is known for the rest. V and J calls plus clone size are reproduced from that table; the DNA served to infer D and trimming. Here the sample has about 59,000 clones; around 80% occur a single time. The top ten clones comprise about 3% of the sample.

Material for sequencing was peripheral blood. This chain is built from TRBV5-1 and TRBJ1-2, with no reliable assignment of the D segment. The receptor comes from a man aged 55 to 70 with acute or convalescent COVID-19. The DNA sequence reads TGCGCCAGCAGCCCCGGGAAAGCTAACTATGGCTACACCTTC. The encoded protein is CASSPGKANYGYTF.